The T cell receptor (beta chain) described here comes from a study of post-analysis software for immune sequencing data. Study as a whole: The courses of disease that were included comprised relapsing-remitting, secondary progressive and progressive-relapsing multiple sclerosis.

Study outcomes and limitations: Samples prepared in the same batch strongly co-clustered by F measure. When patients were compared with controls, about 5 TRBV segments were more frequent, TRBV5-6, TRBV5-1 and TRBV20-1 among them.

Concerning this clonotype itself: Its antigen is still unknown.

Included in the TCR beta cDNA libraries were unique molecular identifiers. One entry per CDR3 protein, called by TCRdb with MiXCR from the PCR reads. Altogether about 540,000 distinct CDR3 sequences are present, under 40% being singletons, with the ten largest covering around 6%. Per germline, CDR1 KGHSH and CDR2 LQKENI. This CDR3 has 14 amino acids. V lost 1 base and J 9 bases, leaving 15 bases between the germline ends. The TCR was taken from a girl younger than 18 with multiple sclerosis. The chain uses TRBV18 and TRBJ2-5, with D maybe TRBD2 (5 bases). Sequences were obtained from blood. This CDR3 is CASSPLFTSGAQYF. The CDR3, as DNA: TGTGCCAGCTCACCACTTTTTACCTCCGGGGCCCAGTACTTC.